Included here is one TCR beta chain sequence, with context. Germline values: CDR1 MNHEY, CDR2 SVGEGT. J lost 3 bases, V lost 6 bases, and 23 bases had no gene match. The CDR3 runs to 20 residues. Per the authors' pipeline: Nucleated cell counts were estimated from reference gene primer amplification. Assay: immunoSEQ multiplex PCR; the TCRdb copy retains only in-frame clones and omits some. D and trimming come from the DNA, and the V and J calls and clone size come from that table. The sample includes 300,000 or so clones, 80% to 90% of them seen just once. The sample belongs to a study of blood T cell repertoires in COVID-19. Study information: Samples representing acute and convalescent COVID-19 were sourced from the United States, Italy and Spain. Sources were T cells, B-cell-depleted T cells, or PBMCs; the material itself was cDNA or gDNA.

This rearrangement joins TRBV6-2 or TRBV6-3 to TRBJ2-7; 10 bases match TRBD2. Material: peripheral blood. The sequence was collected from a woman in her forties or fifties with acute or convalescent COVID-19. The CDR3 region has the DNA TGTGCCAGCAGCAACAACTGGGAGAACCCGGGACTAGCGAACAGCTACGAGCAGTACTTC. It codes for CASSNNWENPGLANSYEQYF.